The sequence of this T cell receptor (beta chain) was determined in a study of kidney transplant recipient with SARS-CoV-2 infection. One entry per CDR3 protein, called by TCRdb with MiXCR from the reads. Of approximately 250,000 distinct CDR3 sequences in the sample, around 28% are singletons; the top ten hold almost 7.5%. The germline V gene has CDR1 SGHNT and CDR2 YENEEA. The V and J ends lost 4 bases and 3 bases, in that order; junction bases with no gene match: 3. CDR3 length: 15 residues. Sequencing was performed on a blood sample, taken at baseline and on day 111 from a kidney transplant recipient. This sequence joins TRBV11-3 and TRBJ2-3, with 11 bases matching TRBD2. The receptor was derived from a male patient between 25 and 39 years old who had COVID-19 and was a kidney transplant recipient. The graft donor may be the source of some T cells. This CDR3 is CASSSGTSGTDTQYF. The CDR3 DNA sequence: TGTGCCAGCAGCTCCGGGACTAGCGGAACAGATACGCAGTATTTT.